This is a list of T cell receptor beta chains from one sample in a study of T-cell reconstitution after alpha-beta-depleted transplantation in children. TCRdb called the PCR reads again in MiXCR, with one record for every CDR3 protein. The data show about 400,000 distinct CDR3 sequences, roughly 22% seen once. Sample: PBMCs from the stem cell graft donor, taken from the stem cell graft. The receptor source for this set is a human donor who donated a stem cell graft to a child with acute myeloid leukemia. The CDR3 runs from the conserved cysteine through the conserved F or W. Clone size is given for some rows only: seen once, a few or many times, or a class if the clone is expanded.

V,size,J,length,CDR3
TRBV5-1,NA,TRBJ2-3,12,CASKVGTDTQYF
TRBV11-2,NA,TRBJ2-5,16,CASSKGLAGSRETQYF
TRBV7-3,NA,TRBJ1-1,13,CASSNGGNTEAFF
TRBV4-1,NA,TRBJ2-7,15,CASSQDTSGRYEQYF
TRBV5-1,many,TRBJ2-1,17,CASSLGIGKTTYNEQFF
TRBV7-9,many,TRBJ2-7,15,CASSLARQGRREQYF
TRBV7-9,NA,TRBJ1-1,16,CASSKTGVRVNTEAFF
TRBV29-1,many,TRBJ2-7,12,CSAGRSSYEQYF
TRBV12-3/TRBV12-4,few,TRBJ2-7,14,CASELSGVSYEQYF
TRBV15,few,TRBJ1-1,14,CATSRDPLNTEAFF
TRBV11-2,NA,TRBJ2-2,15,CASSLTFTNTGELFF
TRBV6-9,few,TRBJ2-5,16,CASRTLFLAAKETQYF
TRBV28,NA,TRBJ2-1,18,CASSFHPQLALSYNEQFF
TRBV12-3/TRBV12-4,few,TRBJ2-5,13,CASTEAGGETQYF
TRBV12-3/TRBV12-4,NA,TRBJ1-1,12,CASSLGVGEAFF
TRBV15,few,TRBJ1-5,13,CATSYGGNQPQHF
TRBV28,NA,TRBJ2-7,13,CASSLNSPYEQYF